This T cell receptor (beta chain) was retrieved from a study of blood T cell repertoires in COVID-19. Some clones are missing from TCRdb's copy, which holds only in-frame ones; the method was immunoSEQ multiplex PCR. This sample carries nearly 250,000 clones, more than 75% of them seen once, and the ten largest clones take 2% to 2.5%. This CDR3 is built from 14 residues. CDR1 is SGDLS, CDR2 YYNGEE, per germline. The J segment lost 8 bases and the V segment lost 4 bases, leaving 9 bases of the junction unmatched. This sequence joins TRBV9 and TRBJ1-2; TRBD1 agrees at 9 bases. Sequencing was done on a sample of PBMCs or T cells enriched from blood (not recorded which). This receptor was taken from a woman between 50 and 59 years old who had recovered from COVID-19. CDR3 sequence reads: CASSPWTGDEGYTF. As DNA, the CDR3 is TGTGCCAGCAGCCCCTGGACAGGGGATGAAGGCTACACCTTC. Based on the CDR3 plus reference TRBV9 and TRBJ1-2, the full variable domain is DSGVTQTPKHLITATGQRVTLRCSPRSGDLSVYWYQQSLDQGLQFLIQYYNGEERAKGNILERFSAQQFPDLHSELNLSSLELGDSALYFCASSPWTGDEGYTFGSGTRLTVV.